The rows below give T cell receptor beta chains drawn from one sample of a study of lymphopenia after photon versus proton radiotherapy. Profiled with immunoSEQ multiplex PCR; TCRdb holds only in-frame clones, not every one. This table holds over 50,000 clones, approximately 86% found once. The sequencing here drew on peripheral blood, taken from a patient treated with photon-based radiotherapy. The receptor set was obtained from a man aged 35 to 55 with gastric cancer. The CDR3 runs from the conserved cysteine through the conserved F or W. Each record gives: V gene, D gene, J gene, CDR3 protein. D genes are given only for firm matches.

>TRBV11-2|NA|TRBJ2-7
CASSSMTGSYEQYF
>TRBV9|TRBD1|TRBJ1-4
CASSPNGRGQDEKLFF
>TRBV5-4|NA|TRBJ2-3
CASSPPGEGARDTQYF
>TRBV19|TRBD2|TRBJ2-1
CASSPGTSGGYSSYNEQFF
>TRBV29-1|NA|TRBJ1-2
CSVGDRLGYTF
>TRBV9|NA|TRBJ2-5
CASSVEDGAQETQYF
>TRBV19|TRBD1|TRBJ1-1
CASSRADRGKGNTEAFF
>TRBV18|NA|TRBJ1-2
CASSPQGESYGYTF
>TRBV19|NA|TRBJ1-1
CASSALGTEAFF
>TRBV6-5|NA|TRBJ1-2
CASSYRMGISGGYTF
>TRBV7-2|NA|TRBJ2-5
CASSLRSAQETQYF
>TRBV7-9|TRBD1|TRBJ2-7
CASSRTFGTGVGEQYF
>TRBV19|TRBD1|TRBJ1-3
CASSFAGTASSGNTIYF
>TRBV11-3|TRBD2|TRBJ2-5
CASSKGTSGETQYF
>TRBV10-1|NA|TRBJ2-7
CASSIVLGEQYF
>TRBV4-3|NA|TRBJ2-2
CASSQTTGGGELFF
>TRBV6-1|NA|TRBJ2-7
CASNRDKSYEQYF
>TRBV18|NA|TRBJ1-1
CASSPMGGRTEAFF
>TRBV11-2|TRBD2|TRBJ2-3
CASSPIAGGRNTQYF
>TRBV5-4|NA|TRBJ2-7
CASSKGGSYEQYF
>TRBV7-2|TRBD2|TRBJ2-5
CASSPVGGGYQETQYF
>TRBV2|TRBD1|TRBJ1-2
CASSDRQGVSGYTF
>TRBV30|NA|TRBJ1-1
CAWMGRLAFF
>TRBV4-3|NA|TRBJ2-1
CASSLLADGYNEQFF
>TRBV14|NA|TRBJ1-2
CASSQDLSRYGYTF
>TRBV5-6|NA|TRBJ2-3
CASSETRDTQYF
>TRBV7-9|TRBD1|TRBJ2-5
CASSLGDRGSQETQYF
>TRBV5-1|NA|TRBJ2-7
CASSLDGGSGGGEQYF
>TRBV7-2|TRBD2|TRBJ2-1
CASSLVGGGTNEQFF
>TRBV19|NA|TRBJ1-2
CASTIPGSNYGYTF
>TRBV4-2|NA|TRBJ2-3
CASSQDDREVTRDTQYF
>TRBV7-9|TRBD2|TRBJ2-3
CASVRASGGSDTQYF
>TRBV7-2|TRBD1|TRBJ2-2
CASSRDSESGELFF
>TRBV27|NA|TRBJ2-7
CASSPGIRYEQYF
>TRBV6-5|TRBD1|TRBJ1-2
CASNNPGGRGYTF
>TRBV27|NA|TRBJ1-4
CASSRYSAGDEKLFF